This entry concerns a single T cell receptor (beta chain). This entry belongs to a study of blood T cell repertoires in COVID-19. Study-level information: COVID-19 samples collected from the United States, Italy and Spain covered acute and convalescent phases. Sample material is recorded as cDNA or gDNA derived from T cells, B-cell-depleted T cells, or PBMCs.

In the authors' methods: It was from reference gene primer amplification that nucleated cell counts were estimated. Measured with immunoSEQ multiplex PCR; TCRdb has only the in-frame clones, and not every one. V, J and clone size are those of that table, while D and trimming were read from the DNA. The sample includes 50,000 or so clones, under 95% of them seen just once. The V segment lost 3 bases and the J segment 4 bases; nucleotides outside the gene matches: 4. The CDR3 is made up of 14 amino acids. Germline assignment: CDR1 SGDLS and CDR2 YYNGEE. This TCR was sampled from a man in his sixties or seventies with active COVID-19. The sequencing input was peripheral blood. The V and J genes are TRBV9 and TRBJ1-1, with TRBD1 matching 9 bases. The CDR3, as DNA: TGTGCCAGCAGCGGGGGGACAGGGATCACTGAAGCTTTCTTT. This gives the protein CASSGGTGITEAFF.